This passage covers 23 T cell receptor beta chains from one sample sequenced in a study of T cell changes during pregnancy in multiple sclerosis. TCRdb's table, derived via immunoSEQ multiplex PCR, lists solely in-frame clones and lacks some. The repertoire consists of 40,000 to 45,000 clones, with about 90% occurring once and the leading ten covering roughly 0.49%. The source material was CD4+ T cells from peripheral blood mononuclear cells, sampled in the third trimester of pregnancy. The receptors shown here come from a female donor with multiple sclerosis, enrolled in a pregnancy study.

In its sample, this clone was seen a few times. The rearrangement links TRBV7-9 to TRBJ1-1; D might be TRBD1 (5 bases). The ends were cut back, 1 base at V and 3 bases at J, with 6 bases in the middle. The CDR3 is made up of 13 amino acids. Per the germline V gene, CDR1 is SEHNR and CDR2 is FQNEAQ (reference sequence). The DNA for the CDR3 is TGTGCCAGCAGCTTAGGGGGGGACACTGAAGCTTTCTTT. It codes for CASSLGGDTEAFF.

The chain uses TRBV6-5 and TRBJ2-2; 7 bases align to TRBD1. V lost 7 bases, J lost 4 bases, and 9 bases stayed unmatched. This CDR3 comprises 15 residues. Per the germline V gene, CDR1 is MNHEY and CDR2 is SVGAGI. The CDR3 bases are TGTGCCAGCAAAGTGACAGGGTGGGCCACCGGGGAGCTGTTTTTT. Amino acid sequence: CASKVTGWATGELFF.

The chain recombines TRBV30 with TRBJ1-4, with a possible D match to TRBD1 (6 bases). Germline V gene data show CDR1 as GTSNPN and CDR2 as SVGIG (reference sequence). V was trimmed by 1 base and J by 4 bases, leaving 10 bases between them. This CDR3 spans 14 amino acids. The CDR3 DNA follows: TGTGCCTGGAGTGGACAGGTGGTTAATGAAAAACTGTTTTTT. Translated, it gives CAWSGQVVNEKLFF.

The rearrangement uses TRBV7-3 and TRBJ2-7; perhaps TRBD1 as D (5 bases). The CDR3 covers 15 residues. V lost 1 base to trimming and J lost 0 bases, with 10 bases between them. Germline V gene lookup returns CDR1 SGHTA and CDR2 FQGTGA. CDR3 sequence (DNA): TGTGCCAGCAGCTTAAGCGGTACAGGCTCCTACGAGCAGTACTTC. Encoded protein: CASSLSGTGSYEQYF.

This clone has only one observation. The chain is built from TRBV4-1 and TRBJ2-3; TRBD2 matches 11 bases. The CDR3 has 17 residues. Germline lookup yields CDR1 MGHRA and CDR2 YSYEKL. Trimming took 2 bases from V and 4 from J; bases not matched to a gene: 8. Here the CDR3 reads CASSQPLLAGGSDTQYF. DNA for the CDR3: TGCGCCAGCAGCCAACCACTTCTAGCGGGAGGATCAGATACGCAGTATTTT.

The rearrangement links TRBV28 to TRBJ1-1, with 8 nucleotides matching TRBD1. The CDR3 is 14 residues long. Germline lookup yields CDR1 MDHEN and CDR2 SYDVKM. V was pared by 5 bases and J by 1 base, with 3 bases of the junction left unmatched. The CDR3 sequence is CASSRDRRNTEAFF. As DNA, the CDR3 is TGTGCCAGCAGTAGGGACAGGAGGAACACTGAAGCTTTCTTT. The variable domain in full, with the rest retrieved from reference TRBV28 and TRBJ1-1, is DVKVTQSSRYLVKRTGEKVFLECVQDMDHENMFWYRQDPGLGLRLIYFSYDVKMKEKGDIPEGYSVSREKKERFSLILESASTNQTSMYLCASSRDRRNTEAFFGQGTRLTVV.

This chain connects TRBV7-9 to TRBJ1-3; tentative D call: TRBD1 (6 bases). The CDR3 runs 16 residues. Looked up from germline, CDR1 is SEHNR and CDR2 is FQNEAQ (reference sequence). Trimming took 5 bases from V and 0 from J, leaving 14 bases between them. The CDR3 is CASSLGQPSSGNTIYF. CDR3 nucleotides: TGTGCCAGCAGCCTCGGACAGCCAAGCTCTGGAAACACCATATATTTT.

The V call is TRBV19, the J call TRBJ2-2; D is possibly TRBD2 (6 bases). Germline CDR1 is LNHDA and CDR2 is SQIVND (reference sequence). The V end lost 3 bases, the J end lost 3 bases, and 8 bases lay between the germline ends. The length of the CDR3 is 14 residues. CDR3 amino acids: CASSMGGYTGELFF. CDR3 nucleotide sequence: TGTGCCAGTAGTATGGGGGGATACACCGGGGAGCTGTTTTTT.

CDR3 nucleotides: TGTGCCAGCAGTTTACGGGGAACTGGCAATCAGCCCCAGCATTTT. Translated, it gives CASSLRGTGNQPQHF. The chain recombines TRBV27 with TRBJ1-5, with D unclear. The length of the CDR3 is 15 residues. CDR1 and CDR2 (germline): MNHEY, SMNVEV (reference sequence). V lost 2 bases and J lost 2, with 10 bases in between.

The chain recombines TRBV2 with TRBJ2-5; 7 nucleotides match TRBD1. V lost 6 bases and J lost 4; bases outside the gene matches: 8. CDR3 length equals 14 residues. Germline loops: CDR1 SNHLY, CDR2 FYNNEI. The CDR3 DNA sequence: TGTGCCAGCAGGGGGGACAGAATGGGAGAGACCCAGTACTTC. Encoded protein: CASRGDRMGETQYF.

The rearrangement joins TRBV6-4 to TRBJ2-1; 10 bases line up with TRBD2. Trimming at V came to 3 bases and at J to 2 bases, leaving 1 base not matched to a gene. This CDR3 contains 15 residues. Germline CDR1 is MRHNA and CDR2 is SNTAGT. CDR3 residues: CASSDSGGTYNEQFF. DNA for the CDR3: TGTGCCAGCAGTGATAGCGGGGGGACCTACAATGAGCAGTTCTTC.

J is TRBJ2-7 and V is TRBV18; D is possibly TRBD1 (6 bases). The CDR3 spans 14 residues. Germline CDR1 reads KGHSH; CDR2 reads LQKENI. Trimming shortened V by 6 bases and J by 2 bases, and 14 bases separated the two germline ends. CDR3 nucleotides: TGTGCCAGCTCGGTGGGGGCGCTTACCTACGAGCAGTACTTC. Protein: CASSVGALTYEQYF.

The CDR3 here is CAARLARRGGELFF. The CDR3 coding sequence is TGTGCCGCAAGACTAGCGCGGAGGGGCGGGGAGCTGTTTTTT. The J gene is TRBJ2-2, the V gene TRBV2; 8 nucleotides align to TRBD2. Germline CDR1 SNHLY, CDR2 FYNNEI. The CDR3 contains 14 residues. V gave up 11 bases and J gave up 7 bases; unmatched junction bases: 12.

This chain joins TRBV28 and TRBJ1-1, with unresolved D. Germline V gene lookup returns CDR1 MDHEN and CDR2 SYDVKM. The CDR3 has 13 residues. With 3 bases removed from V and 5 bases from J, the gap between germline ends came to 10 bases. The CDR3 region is CASSLRGRTEAFF. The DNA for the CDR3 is TGTGCCAGCAGTTTGCGGGGAAGGACTGAAGCTTTCTTT.

The CDR3 nucleotides are TGTGCCAGCAGTGAACACATGAACACTGAAGCTTTCTTT. Translated, it gives CASSEHMNTEAFF. V and J are TRBV6-1 and TRBJ1-1; D is ambiguous. This CDR3 region has 13 residues. V lost 2 bases and J 0 bases, leaving 4 bases between the germline ends. Germline CDR1 and CDR2: MNHNS and SASEGT.

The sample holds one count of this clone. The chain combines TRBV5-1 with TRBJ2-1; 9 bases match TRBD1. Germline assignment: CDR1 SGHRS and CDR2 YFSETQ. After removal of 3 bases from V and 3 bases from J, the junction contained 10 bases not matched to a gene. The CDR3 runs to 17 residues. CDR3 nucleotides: TGCGCCAGCAGCTCCATACTACAGGGGGCAGGCTACAATGAGCAGTTCTTC. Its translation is CASSSILQGAGYNEQFF.

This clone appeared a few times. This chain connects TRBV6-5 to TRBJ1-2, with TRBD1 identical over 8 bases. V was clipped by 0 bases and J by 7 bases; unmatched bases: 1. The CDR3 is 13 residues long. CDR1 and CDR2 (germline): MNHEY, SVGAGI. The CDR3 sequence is CASSYSTGVGYTF. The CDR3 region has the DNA TGTGCCAGCAGTTACTCGACAGGGGTTGGCTACACCTTC.

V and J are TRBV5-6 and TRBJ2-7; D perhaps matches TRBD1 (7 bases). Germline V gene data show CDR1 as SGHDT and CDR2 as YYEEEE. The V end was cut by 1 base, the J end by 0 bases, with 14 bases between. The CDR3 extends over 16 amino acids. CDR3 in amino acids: CASSLRAGGYSYEQYF. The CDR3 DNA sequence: TGTGCCAGCAGCTTGCGGGCAGGGGGGTACTCCTACGAGCAGTACTTC. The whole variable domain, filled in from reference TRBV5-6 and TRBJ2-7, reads DAGVTQSPTHLIKTRGQQVTLRCSPKSGHDTVSWYQQALGQGPQFIFQYYEEEERQRGNFPDRFSGHQFPNYSSELNVNALLLGDSALYLCASSLRAGGYSYEQYFGPGTRLTVT.

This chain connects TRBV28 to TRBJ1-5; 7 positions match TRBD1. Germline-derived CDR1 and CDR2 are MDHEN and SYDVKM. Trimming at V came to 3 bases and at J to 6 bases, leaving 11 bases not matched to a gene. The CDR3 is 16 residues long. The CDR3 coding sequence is TGTGCCAGCAGTTTGCTGCAAACAGGGGTCAGTCAGCCCCAGCATTTT. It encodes CASSLLQTGVSQPQHF.

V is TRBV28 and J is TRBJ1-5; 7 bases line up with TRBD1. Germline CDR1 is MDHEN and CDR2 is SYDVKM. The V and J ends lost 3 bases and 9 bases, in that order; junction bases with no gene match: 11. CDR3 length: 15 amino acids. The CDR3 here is CASSFEAGGRGPQHF. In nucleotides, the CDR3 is TGTGCCAGCAGTTTCGAAGCAGGGGGAAGAGGGCCCCAGCATTTT.

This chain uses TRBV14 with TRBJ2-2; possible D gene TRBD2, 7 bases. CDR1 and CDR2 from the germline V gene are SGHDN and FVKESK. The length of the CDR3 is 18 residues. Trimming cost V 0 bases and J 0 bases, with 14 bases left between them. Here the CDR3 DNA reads TGTGCCAGCAGCCAAGATTATCGGGGGGCCGCGAACACCGGGGAGCTGTTTTTT. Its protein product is CASSQDYRGAANTGELFF.

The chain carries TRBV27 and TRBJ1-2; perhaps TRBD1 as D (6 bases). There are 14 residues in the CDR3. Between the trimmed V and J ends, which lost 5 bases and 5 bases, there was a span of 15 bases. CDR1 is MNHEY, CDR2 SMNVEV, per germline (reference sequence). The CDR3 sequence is CASSPRGTLYGYTF. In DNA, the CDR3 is TGTGCCAGCAGTCCAAGAGGGACATTATATGGCTACACCTTC.

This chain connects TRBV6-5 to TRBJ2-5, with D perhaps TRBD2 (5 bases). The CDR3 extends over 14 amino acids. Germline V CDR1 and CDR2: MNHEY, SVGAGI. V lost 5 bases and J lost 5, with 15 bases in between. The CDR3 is CASSTDGRVETQYF. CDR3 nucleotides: TGTGCCAGCAGTACGGACGGGCGGGTGGAGACCCAGTACTTC.